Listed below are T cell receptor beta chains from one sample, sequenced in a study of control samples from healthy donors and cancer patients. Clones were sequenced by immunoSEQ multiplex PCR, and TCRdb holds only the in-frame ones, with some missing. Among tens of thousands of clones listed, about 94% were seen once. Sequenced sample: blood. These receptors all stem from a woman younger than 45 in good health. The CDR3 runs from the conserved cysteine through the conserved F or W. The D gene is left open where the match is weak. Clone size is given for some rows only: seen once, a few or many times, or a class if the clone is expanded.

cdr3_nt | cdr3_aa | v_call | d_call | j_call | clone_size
TGTGCCAGTAGTGCCTGGACAGTGAACACTGAAGCTTTCTTT | CASSAWTVNTEAFF | TRBV19 | NA | TRBJ1-1 | NA
TGTGCCAGCAGCGTTAGGGGACCCCTTAACACCGGGGAGCTGTTTTTT | CASSVRGPLNTGELFF | TRBV9 | NA | TRBJ2-2 | NA
TGTGCCAGCAGCTTAGCAGGCCTAGCTAACTATGGCTACACCTTC | CASSLAGLANYGYTF | TRBV7-8 | NA | TRBJ1-2 | NA
TGTGCCTGGAGCGAGACAGGTTTTAGCTACGAGCAGTACTTC | CAWSETGFSYEQYF | TRBV30 | NA | TRBJ2-7 | NA
TGCGCCAGCAGCTTGGCCGGCGGCAGGAACACTGAAGCTTTCTTT | CASSLAGGRNTEAFF | TRBV5-1 | NA | TRBJ1-1 | NA
TGCAGCGTTATGGGACAGGGCTCCGAGCAGTACTTC | CSVMGQGSEQYF | TRBV29-1 | TRBD1 | TRBJ2-7 | NA
TGTGCCAGCAGTACAACAGGGAACGAGCAGTACTTC | CASSTTGNEQYF | TRBV6-5 | NA | TRBJ2-7 | NA
TGTGCCAGCAATATTGACAGGGAACTCGAAGCTTTCTTT | CASNIDRELEAFF | TRBV7-2 | TRBD1 | TRBJ1-1 | NA
TGTGCCAGCGTAGACAGGGCGAATTCACCCCTCCACTTT | CASVDRANSPLHF | TRBV6-5 | TRBD1 | TRBJ1-6 | NA
TGTGCCAGCACCCCATTGGCCAGCTTCACCGGGGAGCTGTTTTTT | CASTPLASFTGELFF | TRBV2 | NA | TRBJ2-2 | NA
TGTGCCTGGAGTGTACTTGAGGGGACTGAAGCTTTCTTT | CAWSVLEGTEAFF | TRBV30 | NA | TRBJ1-1 | NA
TGCGCCAGCAGCCAAGACGGACAGGGTCCATTCGCGGATGGCTACACCTTC | CASSQDGQGPFADGYTF | TRBV4-1 | TRBD1 | TRBJ1-2 | NA
TGCAGTGCTAGTGGGGGGACTGAAGCTTTCTTT | CSASGGTEAFF | TRBV20-1 | NA | TRBJ1-1 | NA
TGTGCCAGCAGTAACAGGGGGAACACTGAAGCTTTCTTT | CASSNRGNTEAFF | TRBV12-3/TRBV12-4 | TRBD1 | TRBJ1-1 | NA
TGTGCCAGCAGCCAACTTATGGGCTACACCTTC | CASSQLMGYTF | TRBV6-5 | NA | TRBJ1-2 | NA
TGTGCCAGCAGCGTCGGCGGAGGGAGCACAGATACGCAGTATTTT | CASSVGGGSTDTQYF | TRBV9 | NA | TRBJ2-3 | NA
TGCGCCAGCAGTGAGTTGCCGGGTAGCGGTGGCATATTGGATACGCAGTATTTT | CASSELPGSGGILDTQYF | TRBV10-1 | NA | TRBJ2-3 | NA
TGCGCCAGCAGCCCCGGGGTTGGAAGAGCCGGGGAGCTGTTTTTT | CASSPGVGRAGELFF | TRBV4-1 | NA | TRBJ2-2 | NA
TGTGCCAGTAGCACTAGCGGGAACACTGAAGCTTTCTTT | CASSTSGNTEAFF | TRBV19 | NA | TRBJ1-1 | NA
TGTGCCAGCACCCTGGGAGGAAACTATGGCTACACCTTC | CASTLGGNYGYTF | TRBV12-3/TRBV12-4 | NA | TRBJ1-2 | once
TGTGCCAGCAAGGAGGATAGGACTCAAGTGGAGCCCCAGCATTTT | CASKEDRTQVEPQHF | TRBV2 | NA | TRBJ1-5 | NA
TGCGCCAGCAGCGGCCCGATTCTAGCGGGGGGGAATGAGCAGTTCTTC | CASSGPILAGGNEQFF | TRBV5-1 | TRBD2 | TRBJ2-1 | NA
TGTGCCAGCAGCGCTGACTCCAGCGCGCTCTATGGCTACACCTTC | CASSADSSALYGYTF | TRBV6-5 | NA | TRBJ1-2 | NA
TGTGCCTGGAGGCGAGGGCAGGGCTACAATGAGCAGTTCTTC | CAWRRGQGYNEQFF | TRBV30 | NA | TRBJ2-1 | NA
TGTGCCAGCAGCGTACAGGGGAGTCAGCCCCAGCATTTT | CASSVQGSQPQHF | TRBV7-8 | TRBD1 | TRBJ1-5 | NA
TGTGCCAGCAGTGAGAGCGGGGGGGCCGGCCATGAGCAGTTCTTC | CASSESGGAGHEQFF | TRBV25-1 | TRBD2 | TRBJ2-1 | NA
TGTGCCACCAGCCTAGTGGGCAGGGACCAGCATTTT | CATSLVGRDQHF | TRBV10-3 | NA | TRBJ1-5 | NA
TGTGCCACCAGTGCGGGTGATCAGCCCCAGCATTTT | CATSAGDQPQHF | TRBV24-1 | NA | TRBJ1-5 | NA
TGTGCCAGTAGTACGACAGGGGGTGGTCAGCCCCAGCATTTT | CASSTTGGGQPQHF | TRBV19 | TRBD1 | TRBJ1-5 | NA
TGTGCCTGGAGGCCGGACTTGGGGGACTATGGCTACACCTTC | CAWRPDLGDYGYTF | TRBV30 | NA | TRBJ1-2 | NA
TGTGCCAGCAGGGGACTAGCGGGGACCGGGGAGCTGTTTTTT | CASRGLAGTGELFF | TRBV2 | TRBD2 | TRBJ2-2 | NA
TGCGCCAGCAGCCAAGCGGGAGGGACCTATGAGCAGTTCTTC | CASSQAGGTYEQFF | TRBV4-1 | TRBD2 | TRBJ2-1 | NA
TGTGCCAGCAGCGCCCAGGGGGGGACTGGCTACACCTTC | CASSAQGGTGYTF | TRBV6-5 | TRBD1 | TRBJ1-2 | NA
TGTGCCAGCAGCCCGGGACAAACATACGAGGGCTACACCTTC | CASSPGQTYEGYTF | TRBV6-5 | NA | TRBJ1-2 | NA
TGCGCCAGCAGCTTACAGGGCCGAAGGACACCCCTCCACTTT | CASSLQGRRTPLHF | TRBV5-1 | NA | TRBJ1-6 | NA
TGTGCCATCAGGGAGGGTCGGAACTATGGCTACACCTTC | CAIREGRNYGYTF | TRBV10-3 | NA | TRBJ1-2 | once
TGCGCCAGCAGCCAGTGGGGTGTGGGGAGCACTGAAGCTTTCTTT | CASSQWGVGSTEAFF | TRBV5-1 | NA | TRBJ1-1 | NA
TGTGCCAGTAGTCAAGGTGCTCGGTACGAGCAGTACTTC | CASSQGARYEQYF | TRBV19 | NA | TRBJ2-7 | NA
TGTGCCAGCAGTGGACCTCAAACCTATATTTACAGCTCCTACAATGAGCAGTTCTTC | CASSGPQTYIYSSYNEQFF | TRBV2 | NA | TRBJ2-1 | NA
TGTGCCAGCAGTGAAGGGTCGAGTGGGCAGCCCCAGCATTTT | CASSEGSSGQPQHF | TRBV6-1 | NA | TRBJ1-5 | NA
TGTGCCAGCAGCCCCAGACTAACTAATGAAAAACTGTTTTTT | CASSPRLTNEKLFF | TRBV7-9 | NA | TRBJ1-4 | NA
TGTGCCAGCAGTTCAAGGACAGGGCCTGGAAACACCATATATTTT | CASSSRTGPGNTIYF | TRBV6-5 | TRBD1 | TRBJ1-3 | NA
TGTGCCAGCAGTTCCAGAGACAGGGGGCGTCGGACTGAAGCTTTCTTT | CASSSRDRGRRTEAFF | TRBV6-6 | TRBD1 | TRBJ1-1 | once
TGTGCCAGCAGCCCACAGGGTTCGGGTAATGAAAAACTGTTTTTT | CASSPQGSGNEKLFF | TRBV5-5 | NA | TRBJ1-4 | NA